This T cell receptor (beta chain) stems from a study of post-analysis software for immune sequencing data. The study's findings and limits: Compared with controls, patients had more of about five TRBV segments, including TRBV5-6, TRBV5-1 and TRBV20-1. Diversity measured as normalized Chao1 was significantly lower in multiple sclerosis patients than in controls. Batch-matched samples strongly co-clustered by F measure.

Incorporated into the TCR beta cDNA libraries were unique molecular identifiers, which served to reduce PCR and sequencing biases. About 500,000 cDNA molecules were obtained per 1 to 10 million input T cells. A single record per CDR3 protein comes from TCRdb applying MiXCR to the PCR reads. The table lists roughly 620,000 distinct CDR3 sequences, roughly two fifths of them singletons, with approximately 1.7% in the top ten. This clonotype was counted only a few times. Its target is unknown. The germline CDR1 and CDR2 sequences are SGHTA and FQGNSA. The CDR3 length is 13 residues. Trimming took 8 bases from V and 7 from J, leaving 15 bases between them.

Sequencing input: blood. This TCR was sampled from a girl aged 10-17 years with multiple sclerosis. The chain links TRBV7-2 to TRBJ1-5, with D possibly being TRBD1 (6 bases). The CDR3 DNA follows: TGTGCCAGCTCGGGGGCCCCCGGGCAGCCCCAGCATTTT. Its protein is CASSGAPGQPQHF.